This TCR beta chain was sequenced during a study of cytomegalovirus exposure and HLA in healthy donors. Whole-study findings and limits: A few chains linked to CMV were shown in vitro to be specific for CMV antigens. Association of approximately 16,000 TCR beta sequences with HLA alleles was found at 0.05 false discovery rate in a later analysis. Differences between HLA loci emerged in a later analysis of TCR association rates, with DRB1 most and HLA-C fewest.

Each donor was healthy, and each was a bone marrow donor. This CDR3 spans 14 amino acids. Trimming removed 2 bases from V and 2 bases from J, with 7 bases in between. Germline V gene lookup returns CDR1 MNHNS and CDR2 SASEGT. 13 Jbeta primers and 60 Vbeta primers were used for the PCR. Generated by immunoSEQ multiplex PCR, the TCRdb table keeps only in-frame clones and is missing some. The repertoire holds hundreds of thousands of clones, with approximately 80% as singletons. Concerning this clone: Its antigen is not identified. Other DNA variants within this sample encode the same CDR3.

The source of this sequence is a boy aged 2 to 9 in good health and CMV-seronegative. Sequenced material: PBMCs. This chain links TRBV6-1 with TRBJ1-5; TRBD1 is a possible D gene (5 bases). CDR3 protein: CASSESGGNQPQHF. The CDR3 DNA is TGTGCCAGCAGTGAATCGGGGGGCAATCAGCCCCAGCATTTT.